Listed below are T cell receptor beta chains from one sample, sequenced in a study of human CD8 memory T cell subsets. No DNA is given; TCRdb re-called the 5' RACE reads and lists each CDR3 protein once. The listing contains several thousand distinct CDR3 sequences. Material: CD8+ stem-like memory T cells (TSCM and TCM) sorted from PBMCs. All receptors come from a human donor in good health. CDR3s include the opening cysteine and the closing phenylalanine or tryptophan. Not every row has a clone size; where given, it reads once, few, many or a size class.

v_gene: TRBV4-2; j_gene: TRBJ2-1; abundance: NA; CDR3aa: CASSQATGSGEQFF
v_gene: TRBV7-6; j_gene: TRBJ2-1; abundance: NA; CDR3aa: CASSLWANNEQFF
v_gene: TRBV7-8; j_gene: TRBJ2-7; abundance: NA; CDR3aa: CASSPPDRDYEQYF
v_gene: TRBV7-9; j_gene: TRBJ2-5; abundance: NA; CDR3aa: CASSFTGTMAETQYF
v_gene: TRBV28; j_gene: TRBJ2-7; abundance: NA; CDR3aa: CASSIGQSYEQYF
v_gene: TRBV28; j_gene: TRBJ2-3; abundance: NA; CDR3aa: CASKPAGGSTDTQYF
v_gene: TRBV6-6; j_gene: TRBJ1-4; abundance: medium-sized; CDR3aa: CASSGGRDINEKLFF
v_gene: TRBV13; j_gene: TRBJ2-2; abundance: NA; CDR3aa: CASSYVPGELFF
v_gene: TRBV27; j_gene: TRBJ2-1; abundance: NA; CDR3aa: CASMAGGPTSNEQFF
v_gene: TRBV20-1; j_gene: TRBJ2-3; abundance: NA; CDR3aa: CSARRLAQGDTQYF
v_gene: TRBV6-5; j_gene: TRBJ2-1; abundance: NA; CDR3aa: CASSHLGGNEQFF
v_gene: TRBV15; j_gene: TRBJ2-1; abundance: NA; CDR3aa: CATSSAGTSAYNEQFF
v_gene: TRBV7-9; j_gene: TRBJ2-1; abundance: NA; CDR3aa: CASSLALRDEQFF
v_gene: TRBV9; j_gene: TRBJ2-1; abundance: NA; CDR3aa: CASSSPTSGSSYNEQFF
v_gene: TRBV7-6; j_gene: TRBJ2-5; abundance: NA; CDR3aa: CASSLEAGGTYQETQYF
v_gene: TRBV5-1; j_gene: TRBJ1-1; abundance: NA; CDR3aa: CASSLVPTGNTEAFF
v_gene: TRBV7-3; j_gene: TRBJ2-1; abundance: medium-sized; CDR3aa: CASSLGGGGVEQFF
v_gene: TRBV29-1; j_gene: TRBJ2-7; abundance: medium-sized; CDR3aa: CSHPGLHSYEQYF
v_gene: TRBV29-1; j_gene: TRBJ2-3; abundance: medium-sized; CDR3aa: CSVEDEKGESPNTQYF
v_gene: TRBV29-1; j_gene: TRBJ1-2; abundance: medium-sized; CDR3aa: CSAVGGQFYGYTF
v_gene: TRBV28; j_gene: TRBJ2-5; abundance: NA; CDR3aa: CATGTSGIPKTQYF
v_gene: TRBV29-1; j_gene: TRBJ2-5; abundance: NA; CDR3aa: CSVLGLAGGPGVTQYF
v_gene: TRBV21-1; j_gene: TRBJ2-2; abundance: NA; CDR3aa: CASSKEGLAGGSGTGELFF
v_gene: TRBV14; j_gene: TRBJ2-1; abundance: NA; CDR3aa: CASSQAEQQFF
v_gene: TRBV21-1; j_gene: TRBJ2-3; abundance: NA; CDR3aa: CASSRLPSGRNQLPDTQYF
v_gene: TRBV12-3/TRBV12-4; j_gene: TRBJ2-7; abundance: medium-sized; CDR3aa: CASSGQRSSYEQYF
v_gene: TRBV29-1; j_gene: TRBJ1-4; abundance: medium-sized; CDR3aa: CSVVGGVDEKLFF
v_gene: TRBV7-9; j_gene: TRBJ2-7; abundance: NA; CDR3aa: CASSYPSGGPLEQYF
v_gene: TRBV7-8; j_gene: TRBJ2-1; abundance: NA; CDR3aa: CASSSGGEQFF
v_gene: TRBV7-9; j_gene: TRBJ2-1; abundance: NA; CDR3aa: CASSLNQRENNEQFF
v_gene: TRBV13; j_gene: TRBJ2-7; abundance: NA; CDR3aa: CASSLGSYEQYF
v_gene: TRBV7-9; j_gene: TRBJ2-7; abundance: NA; CDR3aa: CASSDLSNYEQYF
v_gene: TRBV7-9; j_gene: TRBJ1-5; abundance: NA; CDR3aa: CASSSGSASNQPQHF
v_gene: TRBV29-1; j_gene: TRBJ2-2; abundance: medium-sized; CDR3aa: CSVAQGEVGELFF
v_gene: TRBV19; j_gene: TRBJ1-5; abundance: NA; CDR3aa: CASSMTEWQPQHF
v_gene: TRBV20-1; j_gene: TRBJ2-7; abundance: NA; CDR3aa: CSAPGTSFYEQYF